The 18 T cell receptor beta chains in this list originate from one sample, sequenced in a study of blood T cell repertoires in COVID-19. Here immunoSEQ multiplex PCR was the method, and the copy in TCRdb shows in-frame clones only, minus some. The profile shows 60,000 to 75,000 clones, approximately 85% of them singletons. Sequenced sample: peripheral blood. Receptor source: a human donor in a cohort sampled during active COVID-19.

The chain is built from TRBV6-1 and TRBJ2-2, with D possibly TRBD2 on 5 matching bases. V lost 2 bases and J lost 3, with 7 bases in between. The CDR3 totals 14 residues. Germline V gene sequence: CDR1 MNHNS, CDR2 SASEGT. DNA for the CDR3: TGTGCCAGCAGTGAACTAGCAGACACCGGGGAGCTGTTTTTT. Translating gives CASSELADTGELFF.

This clone was recorded a few times. The chain recombines TRBV2 with TRBJ2-2; D perhaps matches TRBD2 (6 bases). V was pared by 4 bases and J by 6 bases, with 9 bases between. Germline V gene lookup returns CDR1 SNHLY and CDR2 FYNNEI. The CDR3 sequence is 13 residues long. CDR3 region: CASSGAGPGELFF. CDR3 sequence (DNA): TGTGCCAGCAGTGGCGCGGGGCCCGGGGAGCTGTTTTTT.

This clone appeared a few times. CDR3 sequence reads: CASSRESDTQYF. The CDR3 DNA follows: TGTGCCAGCTCACGAGAGTCGGATACGCAGTATTTT. This chain joins TRBV18 and TRBJ2-3; D is uncertain. The germline CDR1 and CDR2 sequences are KGHSH and LQKENI. Trimming took 4 bases from V and 6 from J, leaving 8 bases between them. This CDR3 spans 12 amino acids.

In DNA, the CDR3 is TGTGCCAGCAGCCCCCCCCAAGCAGGGGACACCGGGGAGCTGTTTTTT. This codes for CASSPPQAGDTGELFF. The chain employs TRBV21-1 and TRBJ2-2; the table assigns TRBD1, which was not confirmed against the DNA. TRBV21-1 is tagged as a pseudogene. This CDR3 spans 16 amino acids.

V is TRBV18 and J is TRBJ1-1; the D gene is possibly TRBD1 (6 bases). The CDR3 sequence is 14 residues long. The ends were cut back, 5 bases at V and 1 base at J, with 11 bases in the middle. The germline V gene has CDR1 KGHSH and CDR2 LQKENI. The CDR3 protein is CASSSGQTNTEAFF. The CDR3 DNA is TGTGCCAGCTCATCCGGACAGACGAACACTGAAGCTTTCTTT.

This clone has more than one count but fewer than ten. V usage is TRBV9 and J usage is TRBJ2-3; tentative D call: TRBD1 (5 bases). The germline V and J ends were trimmed by 2 bases and 1 base, with 17 bases remaining between them. The CDR3 covers 17 residues. Germline-derived CDR1 and CDR2 are SGDLS and YYNGEE. CDR3 residues: CASSVTGPILRTDTQYF. Written as DNA, the CDR3 is TGTGCCAGCAGCGTTACAGGACCCATACTCCGCACAGATACGCAGTATTTT.

In DNA, the CDR3 is TGTGCCATCAGTGACCTCGCTCGGACAGATACGCAGTATTTT. Its protein product is CAISDLARTDTQYF. V is TRBV10-3 and J is TRBJ2-3; D unresolved. V was shortened by 3 bases and J by 3 bases, with 10 bases between the two germline ends. The CDR3 consists of 14 residues. CDR1 and CDR2 (germline): ENHRY, SYGVKD.

The chain uses TRBV2 and TRBJ2-3; 7 bases line up with TRBD1. Per the germline V gene, CDR1 is SNHLY and CDR2 is FYNNEI. This CDR3 comprises 15 residues. J lost 2 bases, V lost 4 bases, and 6 bases had no gene match. The CDR3 DNA sequence: TGTGCCAGCAGTGGACGACAGGGAGTCACAGATACGCAGTATTTT. Translated: CASSGRQGVTDTQYF. Using reference TRBV2 and TRBJ2-3 for the parts outside the CDR3, the full variable domain is EPEVTQTPSHQVTQMGQEVILRCVPISNHLYFYWYRQILGQKVEFLVSFYNNEISEKSEIFDDQFSVERPDGSNFTLKIRSTKLEDSAMYFCASSGRQGVTDTQYFGPGTRLTVL.

The chain joins TRBV5-1 to TRBJ2-1, with TRBD2 identical over 12 bases. The length of the CDR3 is 18 residues. CDR1 is SGHRS, CDR2 YFSETQ, per germline. The J segment lost 4 bases and the V segment lost 4 bases, leaving 12 bases of the junction unmatched. The CDR3 here is CASSPGTSGSPSYNEQFF. For the CDR3, the DNA is TGCGCCAGCAGCCCGGGGACTAGCGGGTCCCCCAGTTACAATGAGCAGTTCTTC.

The CDR3 coding sequence is TGCAGCGTTGAAGATCGAGGGACAGGGGGCGGTGAGACCCAGTACTTC. It codes for CSVEDRGTGGGETQYF. V and J are TRBV29-1 and TRBJ2-5, with 12 bases lining up with TRBD1. V lost 0 bases, J lost 5 bases, and 7 bases stayed unmatched. The CDR3 runs 16 residues. Germline lookup yields CDR1 SQVTM and CDR2 ANQGSEA.

The chain employs TRBV6-1 and TRBJ1-2; tentative D call: TRBD1 (6 bases). The CDR3 has 16 amino acids. The V gene's germline CDR1 is MNHNS and CDR2 SASEGT. Between the trimmed V and J ends, which lost 1 base and 4 bases, there was a span of 16 bases. Here the CDR3 DNA reads TGTGCCAGCAGTGAAGAGATAGGCCAAGGGGGCTATGGCTACACCTTC. Translating it yields CASSEEIGQGGYGYTF.

The chain has TRBV5-1 and TRBJ2-3; 12 nucleotides match TRBD2. Germline V gives CDR1 SGHRS, CDR2 YFSETQ. With 2 bases clipped from V and 6 bases from J, the junction kept 16 bases outside the gene matches. CDR3 length equals 19 residues. The CDR3 loop reads CASSLFSSGGANRWDTQYF. The CDR3 DNA reads TGCGCCAGCAGCTTATTTTCTAGCGGGGGGGCAAACCGGTGGGATACGCAGTATTTT.

The chain uses TRBV19 and TRBJ1-4; D is ambiguous. Trimming took off 4 bases at V and 10 bases at J, with 19 bases between the two ends. In germline, CDR1 is LNHDA, CDR2 SQIVND (reference sequence). The CDR3 sequence is 15 residues long. The chain's CDR3 is CASSSPFSSRGKLFF. CDR3 sequence (DNA): TGTGCCAGTAGTAGTCCCTTCAGTTCGAGAGGAAAACTGTTTTTT.

This chain joins TRBV6-5 and TRBJ2-7; the match to TRBD2 covers 7 bases. This CDR3 comprises 13 residues. Trimming removed 2 bases from V and 7 bases from J; junction bases left unmatched: 5. Germline V gene data show CDR1 as MNHEY and CDR2 as SVGAGI. CDR3 region: CASSYRRGSEQYF. The CDR3 nucleotides are TGTGCCAGCAGTTACCGGCGGGGGAGTGAGCAGTACTTC.

The gene calls are TRBV2 and TRBJ1-1, with 7 bases lining up with TRBD1. The CDR3 is made up of 14 amino acids. Trimming cost V 5 bases and J 0 bases; bases outside gene matches: 3. CDR1 is SNHLY, CDR2 FYNNEI, per germline. The chain's CDR3 is CASSWTGLNTEAFF. DNA of the CDR3: TGTGCCAGCAGTTGGACAGGATTGAACACTGAAGCTTTCTTT.

This chain connects TRBV5-4 to TRBJ2-3; 7 bases fit TRBD1. In germline, CDR1 is SGHNT, CDR2 YYREEE (reference sequence). With V trimmed by 2 bases and J by 4 bases, 1 base remained unmatched. This CDR3 is built from 13 residues. CDR3 protein: CASSLTGADTQYF. CDR3 nucleotides: TGTGCCAGCAGCTTAACAGGGGCAGATACGCAGTATTTT.

V and J are TRBV19 and TRBJ2-5; TRBD1 is a possible D gene (6 bases). The CDR3 has 14 residues. V lost 6 bases to trimming and J lost 1 base, with 12 bases between them. The germline gives CDR1 LNHDA, CDR2 SQIVND (reference sequence). CDR3 DNA: TGTGCCAGTAGCCCTCTGACAGGCCAAGAGACCCAGTACTTC. As protein: CASSPLTGQETQYF. The full variable domain, rest sourced from reference TRBV19 and TRBJ2-5, is DGGITQSPKYLFRKEGQNVTLSCEQNLNHDAMYWYRQDPGQGLRLIYYSQIVNDFQKGDIAEGYSVSREKKESFPLTVTSAQKNPTAFYLCASSPLTGQETQYFGPGTRLLVL.

The rearrangement links TRBV10-1 to TRBJ1-1; the match to TRBD1 covers 7 bases. The J segment lost 1 base and the V segment lost 2 bases, leaving 4 bases of the junction unmatched. The germline V gene encodes CDR1 WNHNN and CDR2 SYGVQD (reference sequence). This CDR3 contains 15 residues. CDR3 DNA: TGCGCCAGCAGTGAGCTAAGACAGGGGAACACTGAAGCTTTCTTT. It codes for CASSELRQGNTEAFF.